What follows describes a single T cell receptor (beta chain). Its antigen is not identified. There were TCR beta CDR3 regions amplified from RNA transcripts. HTBI primers were the set used in a first-round RT-PCR of the TCR CDR3. In TCRdb, the multiplex PCR reads were re-called with MiXCR into one record per CDR3 protein. The sample shows about 840,000 distinct CDR3 sequences, about two fifths of them seen only once. Absent ophthalmopathy progression within 18 months defined stable Graves' hyperthyroidism. Exclusion criteria comprised uncontrolled infection, other autoimmune disease, pregnancy or lactation. The PBMCs had their origin in about 9.7 ml of fresh peripheral blood. The CDR3 covers 15 residues. The junction had 7 bases not matched to a gene; V was cut back by 3 bases and J by 4 bases. CDR1 and CDR2 (germline): LNHDA, SQIVND (reference sequence). This entry belongs to a study of T cells in Graves' hyperthyroidism and ophthalmopathy.

Study findings and constraints: Clonotypes that were expanded in thyroid above 0.001 mostly appeared in blood too.

The J gene is TRBJ1-1, the V gene TRBV19, with TRBD1 identical over 8 bases. The receptor was derived from a man between 18 and 29 years old with Graves' hyperthyroidism. Sequenced: blood. The CDR3 region has the DNA TGTGCCAGTAGTATCTCCGCAGGGGGCATCACTGAAGCTTTCTTT. This codes for CASSISAGGITEAFF.